This TCR beta chain originates from a study of multiple sclerosis patients with progressive multifocal leukoencephalopathy. Broader study findings: Expanded clones at PML onset predated and persisted through natalizumab therapy. In most PML patients, TRB repertoires appeared less diverse by entropy.

In regard to this clone: The antigen remains undetermined.

The sample's time point: before natalizumab initiation. The T0 samples predate the first natalizumab infusion. The repertoire was sequenced with immunoSEQ multiplex PCR; TCRdb's copy has only in-frame clones and lacks some. The sample records around 28,000 clones, roughly 91% being singletons. Trimming pared 5 bases from V and 1 base from J, leaving 8 bases between. CDR1 SGHTA and CDR2 FQGNSA come from the germline V gene. The CDR3 sequence is 13 residues long. The rearrangement links TRBV7-2 to TRBJ1-2, with unresolved D. This clonotype was obtained from a human donor with multiple sclerosis. Sequenced sample: PBMCs. CDR3 DNA sequence: TGTGCCAGCAGCGAAGGGATTAACTATGGCTACACCTTC. Its protein is CASSEGINYGYTF.